These T cell receptor beta chains were read from a single sample in a study of CD8 T cells in Susac syndrome. One entry per CDR3 protein results from TCRdb running MiXCR on the immunoSEQ multiplex PCR reads. The sample lists about 69,000 distinct CDR3 sequences; over 75% were seen once. The sequencing input was CD8+ T cells from PBMCs. These receptors all come from a human donor with multiple sclerosis. Both conserved end residues are trimmed from each CDR3.

V	J	CDR3
TRBV4-2	TRBJ1-1	ASSEDWRDWRTEAF
TRBV6-5	TRBJ1-5	ASGVGSNQPQH
TRBV7-6	TRBJ2-5	ASSFGGETQY
TRBV27	TRBJ2-3	ASSWGRLASSTDTQY
TRBV5-6	TRBJ1-6	ASSPGRAASSYNSPLH
TRBV27	TRBJ2-7	ASSTTTGSSYEQY
TRBV7-6	TRBJ1-1	ASSLGVQGVTEAF
TRBV24-1	TRBJ2-1	ATSDSVLAKSSYNEQF
TRBV19	TRBJ1-3	ASSIGPAAYSGNTIY
TRBV19	TRBJ1-1	ASSLTNMNTEAF
TRBV20-1	TRBJ2-3	SARTGSGVDTQY
TRBV4-1	TRBJ2-7	ASSQLAGQGFYEQY
TRBV7-9	TRBJ2-2	ASSLVGPGELF
TRBV5-6	TRBJ1-1	ASSLGSAPAF
TRBV6-4	TRBJ1-1	ASALDGGGNTEAF
TRBV18	TRBJ1-1	ASSPGTPVDTEAF
TRBV7-8	TRBJ2-1	ASSSGQGGTHEQF
TRBV28	TRBJ1-1	ASSFPTNTEAF
TRBV6-1	TRBJ2-2	ATAGLAEMNTGELF
TRBV10-2	TRBJ2-7	ASRGLAGVPSSYEQY
TRBV13	TRBJ2-1	ASSLRASGEQF
TRBV12-3/TRBV12-4	TRBJ2-3	ASSLKASIAPDTQY
TRBV30	TRBJ2-2	AWSSPAGASGELF
TRBV28	TRBJ1-3	ASGGGNTIY
TRBV6-5	TRBJ2-7	ASSYSGTGSGEQY
TRBV9	TRBJ2-1	ASSTRSSYNEQF
TRBV11-2	TRBJ2-7	ASSPNHNEQY
TRBV7-9	TRBJ1-1	ASSVRGGQSNTEAF